This T cell receptor beta chain derives from a study of T-cell memory formation after mild COVID-19. Study details: TCR clusters were largely donor specific.

On this clonotype itself: Its cognate antigen is unknown.

From germline, CDR1 is KGHSH and CDR2 LQKENI. The CDR3 has 14 residues. Germline trimming cut 3 bases from V and 6 bases from J; bases unmatched to any gene: 5. TCRdb re-analysed the 5' RACE reads in MiXCR, keeping a single row per CDR3 protein. The sample consists of 300,000 to 350,000 distinct CDR3 sequences, roughly 19% of them appearing once. Study-level findings and limits: The study found balanced CD4/CD8 in clones contracting day 15 to 85 and a CD4+ lean in later expanders.

The TCR originated in a young man who had mild COVID-19 (a few samples of this study predate the infection). Cell type and time point are not known. This chain uses TRBV18 with TRBJ2-7, with 10 bases fitting TRBD1. Sequencing input: PBMCs or a T cell subset sorted from them (not recorded which). As DNA, the CDR3 is TGTGCCAGCTCACCGGGACAGGGGTACGTCGAGCAGTACTTC. Translation: CASSPGQGYVEQYF.